This TCR beta chain is from a study of response to subunit inactivated influenza vaccine. Study-level points and caveats: With each seasonal influenza vaccination, the authors suggested, few new T cells are recruited.

To note about this clonotype: Its antigen is unknown.

V was trimmed by 2 bases and J by 0 bases, leaving 5 bases between them. CDR1 is MNHEY and CDR2 is SVGAGI in the germline V gene. The CDR3 is 15 amino acids. TCRdb analysed the RT-PCR reads with MiXCR anew, one entry per CDR3 protein. The sample yields 450,000 to 550,000 distinct CDR3 sequences, about 25% seen once. The source material was CD4+ T cells sorted from PBMCs, sampled about 5 days after vaccination. This TCR derives from a man aged 45-65 years who received an inactivated influenza vaccine. V and J are TRBV6-5 and TRBJ2-6; D gene uncertain. CDR3 sequence (DNA): TGTGCCAGCAGTTACGGTGTCTCTGGGGCCAACGTCCTGACTTTC. Residues: CASSYGVSGANVLTF.